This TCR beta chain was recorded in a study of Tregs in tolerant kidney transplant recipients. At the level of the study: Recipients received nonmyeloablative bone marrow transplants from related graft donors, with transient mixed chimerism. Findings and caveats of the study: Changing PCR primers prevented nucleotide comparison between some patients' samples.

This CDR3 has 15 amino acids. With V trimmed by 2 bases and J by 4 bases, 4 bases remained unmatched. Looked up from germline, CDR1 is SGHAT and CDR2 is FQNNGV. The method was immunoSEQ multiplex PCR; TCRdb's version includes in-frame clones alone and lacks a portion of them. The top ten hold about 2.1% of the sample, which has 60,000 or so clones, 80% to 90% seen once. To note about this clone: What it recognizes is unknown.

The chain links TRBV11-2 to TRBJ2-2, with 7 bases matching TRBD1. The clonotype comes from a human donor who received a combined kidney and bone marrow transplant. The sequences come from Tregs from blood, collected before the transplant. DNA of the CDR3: TGTGCCAGCAGCTTAATGGGGACAGCCACCGGGGAGCTGTTTTTT. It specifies CASSLMGTATGELFF.